Each of the 8 T cell receptor beta chains below was sequenced from the same sample in a study of monozygotic twins with inflammatory bowel disease. Following a re-call of the 5' RACE reads, TCRdb has one entry per CDR3 protein and lacks DNA. The ten most abundant clones cover approximately 1.5% of a sample with around 230,000 distinct CDR3 sequences. Sequenced input: blood. Source of these receptors: a human donor with ulcerative colitis or Crohn's disease, or a healthy co-twin of an affected twin (not recorded which).

The chain is built from TRBV10-2 and TRBJ1-6. CDR1 and CDR2 (germline): WSHSY, SAAADI. The CDR3 is 11 amino acids. Here the CDR3 reads CASSVEGPLHF.

CDR3 amino acids: CASSERHTLVPLHF. The chain has TRBV6-1 and TRBJ1-6. This CDR3 has 14 amino acids. Germline lookup yields CDR1 MNHNS and CDR2 SASEGT.

This chain uses TRBV5-6 with TRBJ2-7; TCRdb's D gene call, TRBD1, goes unchecked for lack of DNA. Germline loops: CDR1 SGHDT, CDR2 YYEEEE. This CDR3 spans 19 amino acids. The CDR3 reads CASSALGWSGGRYSYEQYF.

The CDR3: CASSWVSGELFF. The chain is built from TRBV5-5 and TRBJ2-2. The germline gives CDR1 SGHKS, CDR2 YYEKEE (reference sequence). The CDR3 extends over 12 amino acids.

J is TRBJ2-2 and V is TRBV11-1; TCRdb's D gene call, TRBD2, goes unchecked for lack of DNA. Germline V gives CDR1 SGHAT, CDR2 FQDESV (reference sequence). The CDR3 runs to 18 residues. The CDR3 loop reads CASLPAGEETSYTGELFF.

The chain has TRBV9 and TRBJ1-6; absent DNA, TCRdb's TRBD1 call cannot be checked. The CDR3 length is 15 residues. The germline V gene encodes CDR1 SGDLS and CDR2 YYNGEE. CDR3 amino acids: CASSGGDRHNSPLHF.

The chain employs TRBV7-9 and TRBJ2-5; TCRdb's D call of TRBD1 is untestable without DNA. The CDR3 has 13 residues. CDR1 SEHNR and CDR2 FQNEAQ come from the germline V gene (reference sequence). The CDR3 spells CASSWTDQETQYF.

CDR3 in amino acids: CASRNREGTEAFF. The chain carries TRBV5-5 and TRBJ1-1; there is no DNA to check the TCRdb D call of TRBD1. CDR1 and CDR2 from the germline V gene are SGHKS and YYEKEE (reference sequence). This CDR3 is 13 amino acids long. Full variable domain (rest looked up from reference TRBV5-5 and TRBJ1-1): DAGVTQSPTHLIKTRGQQVTLRCSPISGHKSVSWYQQVLGQGPQFIFQYYEKEERGRGNFPDRFSARQFPNYSSELNVNALLLGDSALYLCASRNREGTEAFFGQGTRLTVV.